Sequencing of this T cell receptor beta chain was carried out in a study of OX40 agonist ivuxolimab in advanced cancers. The overall study: Ivuxolimab, which is an agonistic anti-OX40 (CD134) antibody, was administered to the patients. Overall study results and limits: The study found that CD8+ T cells averaged more expanded clones than CD4+. The expanded peripheral T cells' antigen specificity was not determined.

CDR3 length: 17 residues. V lost 1 base to trimming and J lost 2 bases, with 18 bases between them. Germline CDR1 and CDR2: SGHNT and YENEEA. This clone has more than one count but fewer than ten. Antigen specificity is unknown. Only in-frame clones appear in the TCRdb table, and some are missing; sequencing was by immunoSEQ multiplex PCR. This repertoire shows approximately 100,000 clones, roughly 88% found once; its top ten account for 3% to 4.5%. The sequences come from CD4+ or CD8+ T cells sorted from blood, collected in a trial of the OX40 agonist ivuxolimab. This chain uses TRBV11-3 with TRBJ2-7; D gene uncertain. The sequence came from an adult with an advanced solid tumor such as melanoma, head and neck, liver or kidney cancer. CDR3 bases: TGTGCCAGCAGCTTAGCGGCTAGTGCGAATTCACCCTACGAGCAGTACTTC. It translates to CASSLAASANSPYEQYF.